This T cell receptor beta chain came from a study of blood T cell repertoires in COVID-19. For the study at large: The United States, Italy and Spain provided the acute and convalescent COVID-19 samples. PBMCs, B-cell-depleted T cells, or T cells provided the cDNA or gDNA that made up the material.

As processed by the authors: By means of reference gene primer amplification, nucleated cell counts were estimated. TCRdb keeps only in-frame clones here, not all; method: immunoSEQ multiplex PCR. The D gene and trimming were derived from the DNA, and the V and J assignments and clone size from that table. The table includes under 300,000 clones, roughly three quarters detected once. V lost 2 bases to trimming and J lost 0 bases, with 17 bases between them. The CDR3 totals 18 residues. Germline CDR1 reads MDHEN; CDR2 reads SYDVKM. This clone has only a few counts. The rearrangement uses TRBV28 and TRBJ1-5; D is unresolved. This sequence was found in a woman aged 40 to 55 with active or convalescent COVID-19. The material sequenced was peripheral blood. CDR3 protein: CASSLDPIRSSSNQPQHF. The CDR3 region has the DNA TGTGCCAGCAGTTTAGACCCGATTAGGTCTAGTAGCAATCAGCCCCAGCATTTT.